The T cell receptor beta chain under discussion was sequenced for a study of blood T cell repertoires in COVID-19. About the research overall: Both acute and convalescent COVID-19 samples were obtained from the United States, Italy and Spain. T cells, B-cell-depleted T cells, or PBMCs provided the cDNA or gDNA that served as material.

Original methodology: It was from reference gene primer amplification that nucleated cell counts were estimated. Sequencing used immunoSEQ multiplex PCR; TCRdb keeps in-frame clones, though not all of them. Clone size and the V and J calls come from that table; the DNA yielded D and trimming. The sample includes 99,000 or so clones, roughly four fifths of them seen just once. This CDR3 comprises 13 residues. Germline values: CDR1 SQVTM, CDR2 ANQGSEA. V was shortened by 3 bases and J by 7 bases, with 15 bases between the two germline ends. The origin of this receptor is a woman aged 80 or over with active or convalescent COVID-19. The specimen sequenced was peripheral blood. The chain joins TRBV29-1 to TRBJ1-1; a weak D match, TRBD1 (5 bases). CDR3 sequence reads: CSVDHGRGNEAFF. The DNA of the CDR3 is TGCAGCGTTGACCACGGTCGGGGGAATGAAGCTTTCTTT. Together with reference TRBV29-1 and TRBJ1-1, the CDR3 gives the full variable domain: SAVISQKPSRDICQRGTSLTIQCQVDSQVTMMFWYRQQPGQSLTLIATANQGSEATYESGFVIDKFPISRPNLTFSTLTVSNMSPEDSSIYLCSVDHGRGNEAFFGQGTRLTVV.